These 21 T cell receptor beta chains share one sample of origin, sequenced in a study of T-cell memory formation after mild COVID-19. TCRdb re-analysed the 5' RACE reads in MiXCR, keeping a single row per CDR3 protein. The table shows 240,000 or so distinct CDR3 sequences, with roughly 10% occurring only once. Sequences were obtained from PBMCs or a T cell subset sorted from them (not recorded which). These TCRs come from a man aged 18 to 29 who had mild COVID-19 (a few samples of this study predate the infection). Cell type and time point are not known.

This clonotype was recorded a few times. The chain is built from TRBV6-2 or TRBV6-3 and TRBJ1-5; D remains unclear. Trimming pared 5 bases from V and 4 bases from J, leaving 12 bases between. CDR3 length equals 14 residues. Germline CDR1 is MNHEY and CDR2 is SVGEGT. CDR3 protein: CASSRGDRNQPQHF. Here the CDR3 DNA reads TGTGCCAGCAGTCGGGGTGATAGAAATCAGCCCCAGCATTTT.

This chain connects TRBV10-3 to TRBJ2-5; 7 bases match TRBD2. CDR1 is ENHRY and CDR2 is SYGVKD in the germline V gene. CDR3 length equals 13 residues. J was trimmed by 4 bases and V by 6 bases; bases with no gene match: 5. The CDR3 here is CAIRPGGGETQYF. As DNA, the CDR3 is TGTGCCATCAGACCGGGAGGAGGAGAGACCCAGTACTTC.

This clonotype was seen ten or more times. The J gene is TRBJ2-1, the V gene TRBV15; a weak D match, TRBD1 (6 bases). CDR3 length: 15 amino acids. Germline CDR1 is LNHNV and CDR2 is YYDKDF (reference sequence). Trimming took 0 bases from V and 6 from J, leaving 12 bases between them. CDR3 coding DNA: TGTGCCACCAGCAGAGAGAGGACAGTCTCCAATGAGCAGTTCTTC. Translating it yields CATSRERTVSNEQFF.

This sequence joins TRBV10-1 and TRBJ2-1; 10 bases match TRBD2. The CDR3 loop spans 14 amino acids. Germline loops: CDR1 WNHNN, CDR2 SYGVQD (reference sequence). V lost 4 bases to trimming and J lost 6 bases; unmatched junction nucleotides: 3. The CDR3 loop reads CASSAGLATNEQFF. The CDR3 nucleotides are TGCGCCAGCAGTGCGGGACTAGCGACCAATGAGCAGTTCTTC.

The CDR3 loop reads CASSVGRQRPNTGELFF. CDR3 nucleotides: TGTGCCAGCAGCGTAGGCCGACAGAGACCGAACACCGGGGAGCTGTTTTTT. The chain uses TRBV9 and TRBJ2-2; maybe TRBD1 (5 bases). This CDR3 is 17 amino acids long. Germline V CDR1 and CDR2: SGDLS, YYNGEE. V lost 0 bases, J lost 0 bases, and 12 bases lay in between.

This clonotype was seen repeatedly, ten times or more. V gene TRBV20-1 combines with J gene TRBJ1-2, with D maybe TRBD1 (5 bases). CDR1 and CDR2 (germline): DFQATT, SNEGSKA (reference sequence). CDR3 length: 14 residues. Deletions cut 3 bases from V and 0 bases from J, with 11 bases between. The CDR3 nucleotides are TGCAGTGCTAGGACGACAGCCCCTAACTATGGCTACACCTTC. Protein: CSARTTAPNYGYTF.

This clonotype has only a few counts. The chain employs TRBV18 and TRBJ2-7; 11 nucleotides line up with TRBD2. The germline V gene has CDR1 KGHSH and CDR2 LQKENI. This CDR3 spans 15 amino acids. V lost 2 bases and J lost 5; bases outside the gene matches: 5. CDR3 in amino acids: CASSPSSGGFDEQYV. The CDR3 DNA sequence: TGTGCCAGCTCACCATCTAGCGGGGGGTTTGACGAGCAGTACGTC.

The CDR3 DNA follows: TGCGCCAGCAGCCCCCAGCGGGGGATATCCTACGAGCAGTACTTC. As protein: CASSPQRGISYEQYF. The chain joins TRBV4-3 to TRBJ2-7, with 8 bases identical to TRBD2. Germline CDR1 LGHNA, CDR2 YSLEER. This CDR3 has 15 residues. V shed 4 bases, J shed 1 base, and the junction held 6 bases outside the gene matches.

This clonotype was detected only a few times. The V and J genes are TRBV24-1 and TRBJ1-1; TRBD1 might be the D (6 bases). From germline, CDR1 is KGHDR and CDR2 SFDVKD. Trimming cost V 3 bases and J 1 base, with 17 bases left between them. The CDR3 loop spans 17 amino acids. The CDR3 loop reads CATSDPSLGGPNTEAFF. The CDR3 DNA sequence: TGTGCCACCAGTGATCCCTCCCTAGGGGGGCCGAACACTGAAGCTTTCTTT.

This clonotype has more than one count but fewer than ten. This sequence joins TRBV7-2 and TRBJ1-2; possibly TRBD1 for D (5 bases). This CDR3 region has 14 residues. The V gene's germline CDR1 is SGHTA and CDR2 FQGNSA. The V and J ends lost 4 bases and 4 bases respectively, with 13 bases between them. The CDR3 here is CASSSLGRGYGYTF. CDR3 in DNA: TGTGCCAGCAGCTCACTGGGACGGGGCTATGGCTACACCTTC.

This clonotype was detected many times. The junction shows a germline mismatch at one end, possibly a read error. The CDR3 sequence is CASRNTGAQGTQYF. The DNA for the CDR3 is TGTGCCAGCAGGAACACCGGGGCCCAAGGGACCCAGTACTTC. The chain links TRBV6-5 to TRBJ2-5; D tentatively fits TRBD1 or TRBD2 (5 bases each). The CDR3 totals 14 residues. The germline gives CDR1 MNHEY, CDR2 SVGAGI.

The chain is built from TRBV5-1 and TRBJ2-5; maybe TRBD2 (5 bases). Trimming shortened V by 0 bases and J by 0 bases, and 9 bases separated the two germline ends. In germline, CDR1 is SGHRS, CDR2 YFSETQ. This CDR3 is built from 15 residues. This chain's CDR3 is CASSLEEADQETQYF. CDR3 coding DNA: TGCGCCAGCAGCTTGGAGGAGGCCGACCAAGAGACCCAGTACTTC.

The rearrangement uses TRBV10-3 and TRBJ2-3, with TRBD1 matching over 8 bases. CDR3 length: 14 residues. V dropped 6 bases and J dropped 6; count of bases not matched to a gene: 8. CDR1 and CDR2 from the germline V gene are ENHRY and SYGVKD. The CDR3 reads CAISGGQGGDTQYF. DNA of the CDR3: TGTGCCATCAGCGGCGGACAGGGCGGGGATACGCAGTATTTT.

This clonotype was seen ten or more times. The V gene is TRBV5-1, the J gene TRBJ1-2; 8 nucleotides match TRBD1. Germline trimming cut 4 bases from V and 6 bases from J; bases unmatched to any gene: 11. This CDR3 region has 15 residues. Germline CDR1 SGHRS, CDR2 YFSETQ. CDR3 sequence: CASSPRTGSFDGYTF. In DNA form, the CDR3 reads TGCGCCAGCAGCCCGCGGACAGGGAGTTTCGATGGCTACACCTTC.

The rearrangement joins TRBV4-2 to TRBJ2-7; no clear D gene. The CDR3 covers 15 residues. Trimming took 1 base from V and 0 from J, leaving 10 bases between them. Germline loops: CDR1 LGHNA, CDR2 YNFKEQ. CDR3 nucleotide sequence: TGTGCCAGCAGCCAAGGGGCTACGTTCTCCTACGAGCAGTACTTC. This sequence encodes CASSQGATFSYEQYF.

CDR3 loop: CASSPPLGSGNTIYF. The CDR3 DNA reads as TGTGCCAGCAGCCCGCCCTTGGGCTCTGGAAACACCATATATTTT. This chain links TRBV7-2 with TRBJ1-3; no reliable D call. Trimming removed 5 bases at V and 0 bases at J, with 11 bases between. The CDR3 spans 15 residues. Germline CDR1 SGHTA, CDR2 FQGNSA. The full variable domain, its missing parts supplied by reference TRBV7-2 and TRBJ1-3, is GAGVSQSPSNKVTEKGKDVELRCDPISGHTALYWYRQSLGQGLEFLIYFQGNSAPDKSGLPSDRFSAERTGGSVSTLTIQRTQQEDSAVYLCASSPPLGSGNTIYFGEGSWLTVV.

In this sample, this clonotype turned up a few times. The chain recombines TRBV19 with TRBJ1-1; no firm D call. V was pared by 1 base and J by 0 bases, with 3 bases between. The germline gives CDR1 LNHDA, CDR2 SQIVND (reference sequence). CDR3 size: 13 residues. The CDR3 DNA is TGTGCCAGTAGTATAGGAGTGAACACTGAAGCTTTCTTT. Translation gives CASSIGVNTEAFF. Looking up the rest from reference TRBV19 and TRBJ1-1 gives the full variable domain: DGGITQSPKYLFRKEGQNVTLSCEQNLNHDAMYWYRQDPGQGLRLIYYSQIVNDFQKGDIAEGYSVSREKKESFPLTVTSAQKNPTAFYLCASSIGVNTEAFFGQGTRLTVV.

DNA for the CDR3: TGTGCCAGCAGCTTAGATTCAGCGGCGGGGCCCCAGCATTTT. Amino acids: CASSLDSAAGPQHF. The chain is built from TRBV7-3 and TRBJ1-5; D not resolved. Trimming removed 2 bases at V and 9 bases at J, with 14 bases between. The V gene's germline CDR1 is SGHTA and CDR2 FQGTGA. This CDR3 region has 14 residues.

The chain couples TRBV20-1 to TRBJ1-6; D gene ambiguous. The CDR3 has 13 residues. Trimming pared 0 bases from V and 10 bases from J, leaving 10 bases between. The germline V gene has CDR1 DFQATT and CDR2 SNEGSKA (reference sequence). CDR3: CSARDITGSPLHF. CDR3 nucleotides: TGCAGTGCTAGAGACATTACGGGGTCACCCCTCCACTTT.

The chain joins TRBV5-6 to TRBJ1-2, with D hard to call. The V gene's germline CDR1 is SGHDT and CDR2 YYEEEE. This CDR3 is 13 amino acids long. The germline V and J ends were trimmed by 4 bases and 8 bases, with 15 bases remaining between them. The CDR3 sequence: CASSIRAIEGYTF. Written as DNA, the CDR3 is TGTGCCAGCAGCATCCGGGCGATCGAAGGCTACACCTTC. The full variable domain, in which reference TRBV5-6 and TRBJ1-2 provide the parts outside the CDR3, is DAGVTQSPTHLIKTRGQQVTLRCSPKSGHDTVSWYQQALGQGPQFIFQYYEEEERQRGNFPDRFSGHQFPNYSSELNVNALLLGDSALYLCASSIRAIEGYTFGSGTRLTVV.

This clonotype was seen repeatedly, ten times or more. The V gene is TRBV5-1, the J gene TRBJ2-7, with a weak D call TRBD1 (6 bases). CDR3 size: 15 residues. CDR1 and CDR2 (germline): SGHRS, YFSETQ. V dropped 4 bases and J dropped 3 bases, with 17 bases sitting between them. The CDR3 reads CASSLQGYSDYEQYF. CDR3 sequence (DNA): TGCGCCAGCAGCCTCCAGGGGTACTCAGACTACGAGCAGTACTTC.